The rows below give T cell receptor beta chains drawn from one sample of a study of T-cell reconstitution after alpha-beta-depleted transplantation in children. TCRdb re-derived calls from the PCR reads in MiXCR, one entry per CDR3 protein. The sample lists about a million distinct CDR3 sequences, under 30% seen once, with over 25% in the top ten. Sequenced here: PBMCs, mostly from graft donor cells, sampled 360 days after TCRalphabeta/CD19-depleted stem cell transplant. These receptors were obtained from a boy in the first two years of life who had a stem cell transplant for SCID, so the T cells may come from the graft donor. The CDR3 runs from the conserved cysteine through the conserved F or W. The D gene is left open where the match is weak. The size of a clone is reported for some rows only, either as once, few or many, or as a class for expanded clones.

j_call: TRBJ1-5
d_call: NA
clone_size: few
v_call: TRBV12-3/TRBV12-4
cdr3_aa: CASSFQGHQPQHF
cdr3_nt: TGTGCCAGCAGTTTCCAGGGCCATCAGCCCCAGCATTTT

j_call: TRBJ2-2
d_call: NA
clone_size: few
v_call: TRBV20-1
cdr3_aa: CSAQGPGELFF
cdr3_nt: TGCAGTGCCCAGGGGCCCGGGGAGCTGTTTTTT

j_call: TRBJ2-3
d_call: NA
clone_size: NA
v_call: TRBV10-3
cdr3_aa: CAISESGGRYTQYF
cdr3_nt: TGTGCCATCAGTGAGTCCGGGGGGCGATATACGCAGTATTTT

j_call: TRBJ2-1
d_call: NA
clone_size: NA
v_call: TRBV29-1
cdr3_aa: CSVRYLNEQFF
cdr3_nt: TGCAGCGTTCGGTACCTCAATGAGCAGTTCTTC

j_call: TRBJ1-1
d_call: NA
clone_size: NA
v_call: TRBV5-1
cdr3_aa: CASMLGVRELNTEAFF
cdr3_nt: TGCGCCAGCATGCTAGGGGTGCGGGAGCTGAACACTGAAGCTTTCTTT

j_call: TRBJ2-7
d_call: TRBD2
clone_size: NA
v_call: TRBV28
cdr3_aa: CASSSSLGGEGNEQYF
cdr3_nt: TGTGCCAGCAGTTCCAGCCTCGGGGGGGAAGGGAACGAGCAGTACTTC

j_call: TRBJ1-5
d_call: TRBD1
clone_size: NA
v_call: TRBV10-3
cdr3_aa: CAISESSGTGTSNQPQHF
cdr3_nt: TGTGCCATCAGTGAGTCCTCCGGGACAGGGACTAGCAATCAGCCCCAGCATTTT

j_call: TRBJ1-2
d_call: NA
clone_size: NA
v_call: TRBV7-9
cdr3_aa: CASRWRVTDGYTF
cdr3_nt: TGTGCCAGCAGGTGGAGGGTAACCGATGGCTACACCTTC

j_call: TRBJ1-2
d_call: NA
clone_size: NA
v_call: TRBV6-1
cdr3_aa: CASSPGTYHTNYGYTF
cdr3_nt: TGTGCCAGCAGCCCAGGGACGTACCACACCAACTATGGCTACACCTTC

j_call: TRBJ2-1
d_call: TRBD2
clone_size: few
v_call: TRBV27
cdr3_aa: CASSPLAAGEQFF
cdr3_nt: TGTGCCAGCAGTCCTCTTGCAGCGGGGGAGCAGTTCTTC

j_call: TRBJ2-1
d_call: NA
clone_size: NA
v_call: TRBV7-9
cdr3_aa: CASSLPGRLVNEQFF
cdr3_nt: TGTGCCAGCAGCCTCCCTGGGCGACTAGTGAATGAGCAGTTCTTC

j_call: TRBJ1-2
d_call: NA
clone_size: NA
v_call: TRBV6-1
cdr3_aa: CASSEGGGFYGYTF
cdr3_nt: TGTGCCAGCAGTGAAGGGGGGGGATTCTATGGCTACACCTTC

j_call: TRBJ2-7
d_call: NA
clone_size: NA
v_call: TRBV7-2
cdr3_aa: CASSLLPRAYEQYF
cdr3_nt: TGTGCCAGCAGCTTATTGCCTCGGGCCTACGAGCAGTACTTC

j_call: TRBJ1-5
d_call: NA
clone_size: few
v_call: TRBV9
cdr3_aa: CASSGRADNQPQHF
cdr3_nt: TGTGCCAGCAGCGGAAGGGCTGACAATCAGCCCCAGCATTTT

j_call: TRBJ2-7
d_call: NA
clone_size: NA
v_call: TRBV5-1
cdr3_aa: CASSLGGTDYEQYF
cdr3_nt: TGCGCCAGCAGCCTAGGGGGGACGGACTACGAGCAGTACTTC

j_call: TRBJ2-2
d_call: NA
clone_size: NA
v_call: TRBV29-1
cdr3_aa: CSVERLNTGELFF
cdr3_nt: TGCAGCGTTGAAAGGCTGAACACCGGGGAGCTGTTTTTT

j_call: TRBJ2-5
d_call: TRBD1
clone_size: NA
v_call: TRBV6-2/TRBV6-3
cdr3_aa: CASTQAGGETQYF
cdr3_nt: TGTGCCAGCACCCAGGCAGGGGGAGAGACCCAGTACTTC

j_call: TRBJ2-1
d_call: NA
clone_size: NA
v_call: TRBV28
cdr3_aa: CASRPATYNEQFF
cdr3_nt: TGTGCCAGCAGGCCCGCTACCTACAATGAGCAGTTCTTC

j_call: TRBJ1-4
d_call: TRBD1
clone_size: NA
v_call: TRBV2
cdr3_aa: CAGSTLGTVNEKLFF
cdr3_nt: TGTGCCGGGTCGACCCTCGGGACAGTGAATGAAAAACTGTTTTTT

j_call: TRBJ2-1
d_call: TRBD2
clone_size: few
v_call: TRBV12-3/TRBV12-4
cdr3_aa: CASSPRGGTSGHNEQFF
cdr3_nt: TGTGCCAGCAGCCCCCGAGGGGGGACTAGCGGCCACAATGAGCAGTTCTTC

j_call: TRBJ1-2
d_call: TRBD1
clone_size: few
v_call: TRBV24-1
cdr3_aa: CATSDGTRDRGNGYTF
cdr3_nt: TGTGCCACCAGTGATGGAACCCGGGACAGGGGAAATGGCTACACCTTC